The subject of this entry is one T cell receptor (beta chain). The data stem from a study of blood T cell repertoires in COVID-19. Study-level information: Samples came from the United States, Italy and Spain, spanning acute and convalescent COVID-19. PBMCs, B-cell-depleted T cells, or T cells provided the cDNA or gDNA that made up the material.

Trimming at V came to 10 bases and at J to 3 bases, leaving 10 bases not matched to a gene. Germline V gene data show CDR1 as SGHDN and CDR2 as FVKESK. This CDR3 is built from 14 residues. Per the original methods: Reference gene primer amplification gave nucleated cell count estimates. Libraries were prepared by immunoSEQ multiplex PCR; TCRdb keeps only in-frame clonotypes and omits some of them. Clone size and V and J calls were adopted from that table, with D and trimming inferred from the DNA. The sample yields about 240,000 clones, 75% to 90% seen once. The sequence was collected from a woman aged 55-69 years with active or convalescent COVID-19. The chain recombines TRBV14 with TRBJ2-7; 9 positions match TRBD2. The sample was peripheral blood. The chain's CDR3 is CATQLAGVHYEQYF. Here the CDR3 DNA reads TGTGCCACCCAATTAGCGGGGGTGCACTACGAGCAGTACTTC.